These 24 T cell receptor beta chains came from one sample sequenced in a study of shared clonotypes between healthy human individuals. TCRdb's copy holds only in-frame clones and misses some; the assay was immunoSEQ multiplex PCR. This sample yields a few million clones, of which 93% are seen a single time; 0.35% to 0.45% belongs to the top ten. The sample taken for sequencing was naive CD4+ T cells from PBMCs. Subset given: CD45RA+ positively selected. These receptors all stem from a man between 18 and 29 years old in good health. Some clones in this sample may be carry-over from other donors' samples.

In regard to this clone: The same CDR3 is also encoded by other DNA sequences in this sample. Here the CDR3 DNA reads TGTGCCAGCAGCTTGGGACTAGCGGGCAACAATGAGCAGTTCTTC. Translating gives CASSLGLAGNNEQFF. V usage is TRBV7-3 and J usage is TRBJ2-1; TRBD2 agrees at 12 bases. Trimming took 3 bases from V and 5 from J; bases not matched to a gene: 2. This CDR3 comprises 15 residues. From germline, CDR1 is SGHTA and CDR2 FQGTGA.

The chain uses TRBV19 and TRBJ2-7; 14 nucleotides align to TRBD2. Unmatched junction bases numbered 9, after V lost 3 bases and J lost 5 bases. CDR1 LNHDA and CDR2 SQIVND come from the germline V gene (reference sequence). The CDR3 has 17 amino acids. CDR3 nucleotide sequence: TGTGCCAGTAGTATCGGGACTAGCGGGAGATTTACCCACGAGCAGTACTTC. Translation: CASSIGTSGRFTHEQYF.

This clone was observed a few times. The gene calls are TRBV7-9 and TRBJ2-1; D call uncertain. This CDR3 spans 13 amino acids. Trimming left V 5 bases short and J 6 bases short, with 11 bases between. CDR1 is SEHNR, CDR2 FQNEAQ, per germline (reference sequence). The CDR3 nucleotides read TGTGCCAGCAGCGGGAACTGGGTCAATGAGCAGTTCTTC. Translating gives CASSGNWVNEQFF.

The rearrangement links TRBV7-2 to TRBJ2-2; possibly TRBD2 for D (6 bases). V lost 5 bases to trimming and J lost 7 bases, with 14 bases between them. CDR1 is SGHTA and CDR2 is FQGNSA in the germline V gene. This CDR3 has 14 amino acids. Here the CDR3 DNA reads TGTGCCAGCAGCCTTACGGGAGATTTCGGGGAGCTGTTTTTT. Protein: CASSLTGDFGELFF.

This clone was seen more than once but under ten times. The V gene is TRBV4-2, the J gene TRBJ1-5; TRBD1 is a possible D gene (5 bases). Germline CDR1 is LGHNA and CDR2 is YNFKEQ. V was shortened by 1 base and J by 1 base, with 11 bases between the two germline ends. This CDR3 spans 16 amino acids. The CDR3 reads CASSQGRAESNQPQHF. CDR3 nucleotide sequence: TGTGCCAGCAGCCAAGGCAGGGCGGAAAGCAATCAGCCCCAGCATTTT.

The chain employs TRBV10-3 and TRBJ2-3; weak D call: TRBD2 (6 bases). Deletions cut 7 bases from V and 2 bases from J, with 10 bases between. CDR1 and CDR2 (germline): ENHRY, SYGVKD. The CDR3 runs to 13 residues. The CDR3 DNA is TGTGCCATCAAGGCGGGACTCACAGATACGCAGTATTTT. It specifies CAIKAGLTDTQYF.

V is TRBV5-4 and J is TRBJ1-4, with D possibly being TRBD1 (6 bases). This CDR3 is built from 15 residues. V was clipped by 4 bases and J by 8 bases, with 18 bases between them. The germline V gene has CDR1 SGHNT and CDR2 YYREEE (reference sequence). In DNA, the CDR3 is TGTGCCAGCAGCCCGAAACAGGGATCGACAGAAAAACTGTTTTTT. It is translated as CASSPKQGSTEKLFF.

The J gene is TRBJ2-1, the V gene TRBV12-5; D is unclear. CDR1 and CDR2 (germline): LGHNT, FRNRAP. V shed 1 base and J shed 4 bases, with 8 bases lying between them. The CDR3 contains 14 residues. The CDR3 DNA reads TGTGCTAGTGGTTTGGCGCCGTTATACAATGAGCAGTTCTTC. Residues: CASGLAPLYNEQFF.

J is TRBJ2-3 and V is TRBV10-3; a weak D match, TRBD2 (5 bases). The V gene lost 11 bases and the J gene lost 6 bases, with 21 bases spanning the gap. Looked up from germline, CDR1 is ENHRY and CDR2 is SYGVKD. This CDR3 has 14 amino acids. CDR3 loop: CALSDLNSGDTQYF. The CDR3 DNA sequence: TGTGCCCTCTCCGACCTCAATTCGGGGGATACGCAGTATTTT.

In DNA, the CDR3 is TGCGCCAGCAGCTTGGAGGCAGCTGGCACAGATACGCAGTATTTT. Protein: CASSLEAAGTDTQYF. The chain recombines TRBV5-1 with TRBJ2-3; D unresolved. CDR1 is SGHRS and CDR2 is YFSETQ in the germline V gene. The CDR3 extends over 15 amino acids. Trimming took 0 bases from V and 1 from J, leaving 9 bases between them. The whole variable domain, filled in from reference TRBV5-1 and TRBJ2-3, reads KAGVTQTPRYLIKTRGQQVTLSCSPISGHRSVSWYQQTPGQGLQFLFEYFSETQRNKGNFPGRFSGRQFSNSRSEMNVSTLELGDSALYLCASSLEAAGTDTQYFGPGTRLTVL.

Details on this clone: The same CDR3 can be traced to other DNA sequences in this sample. The rearrangement uses TRBV5-1 and TRBJ2-7, with 8 positions matching TRBD2. With V trimmed by 4 bases and J by 3 bases, 3 bases remained unmatched. Germline CDR1 is SGHRS and CDR2 is YFSETQ. The CDR3 contains 13 residues. The CDR3 loop is CASSPSGSYEQYF. DNA for the CDR3: TGCGCCAGCAGCCCCAGCGGGAGCTACGAGCAGTACTTC.

The rearrangement links TRBV5-1 to TRBJ2-1; perhaps D is TRBD1 or TRBD2 (5 bases each). CDR3 length: 15 amino acids. Germline lookup yields CDR1 SGHRS and CDR2 YFSETQ. With 4 bases removed from V and 2 bases from J, the gap between germline ends came to 13 bases. CDR3 protein: CASSGGTEPYNEQFF. The CDR3 DNA follows: TGCGCCAGCAGCGGGGGTACTGAACCCTACAATGAGCAGTTCTTC.

This chain uses TRBV5-6 with TRBJ2-1; the match to TRBD1 covers 8 bases. The length of the CDR3 is 15 residues. Trimming removed 0 bases from V and 9 bases from J; junction bases left unmatched: 8. Germline lookup yields CDR1 SGHDT and CDR2 YYEEEE. The CDR3 nucleotides read TGTGCCAGCAGCTTGGTTAGCGGTACAGGGGGTGAGCAGTTCTTC. Its protein is CASSLVSGTGGEQFF.

V is TRBV19 and J is TRBJ2-3; TRBD2 matches 10 bases. This CDR3 region has 16 residues. J gave up 6 bases and V 5 bases, and 11 bases lay outside the gene matches. The germline CDR1 and CDR2 sequences are LNHDA and SQIVND (reference sequence). The CDR3 DNA sequence: TGTGCCAGTAGTTCCAACCTAGCGGGGGCTATGGATACGCAGTATTTT. It specifies CASSSNLAGAMDTQYF. The whole variable domain, remainder taken from reference TRBV19 and TRBJ2-3, is DGGITQSPKYLFRKEGQNVTLSCEQNLNHDAMYWYRQDPGQGLRLIYYSQIVNDFQKGDIAEGYSVSREKKESFPLTVTSAQKNPTAFYLCASSSNLAGAMDTQYFGPGTRLTVL.

The V gene is TRBV11-3, the J gene TRBJ2-1; 10 bases line up with TRBD2. Germline values: CDR1 SGHNT, CDR2 YENEEA. V dropped 1 base and J dropped 7; count of bases not matched to a gene: 4. This CDR3 contains 15 residues. CDR3 sequence: CASSLGPSGSNEQFF. CDR3 nucleotides: TGTGCCAGCAGCTTAGGCCCTAGCGGGAGTAATGAGCAGTTCTTC.

V is TRBV21-1 and J is TRBJ1-5; whether TRBD1, the table's D call, matches the DNA was not checked. TRBV21-1 is labeled a pseudogene. The CDR3 covers 18 residues. The CDR3, as DNA: TGTGCCAGCAGCAAAGGCCCCACAGGGGATTATAGCAATCAGCCCCAGCATTTT. It encodes CASSKGPTGDYSNQPQHF.

The chain links TRBV7-9 to TRBJ2-1; 10 positions agree with TRBD2. The CDR3 runs 16 residues. Trimming took 1 base from V and 7 from J; bases not matched to a gene: 7. Germline values: CDR1 SEHNR, CDR2 FQNEAQ (reference sequence). CDR3 region: CASSLDLAGVWNEQFF. CDR3 DNA sequence: TGTGCCAGCAGCTTAGACCTAGCGGGAGTGTGGAATGAGCAGTTCTTC.

The genes are TRBV5-1 and TRBJ2-1; 10 bases align to TRBD2. CDR3 size: 16 residues. The germline gives CDR1 SGHRS, CDR2 YFSETQ. V was pared by 2 bases and J by 7 bases, with 9 bases of the junction left unmatched. CDR3 bases: TGCGCCAGCAGCTTCCTTGCTAGCGGGAGAGGGAATGAGCAGTTCTTC. Translation gives CASSFLASGRGNEQFF. The full variable domain, with the rest looked up from reference TRBV5-1 and TRBJ2-1, is KAGVTQTPRYLIKTRGQQVTLSCSPISGHRSVSWYQQTPGQGLQFLFEYFSETQRNKGNFPGRFSGRQFSNSRSEMNVSTLELGDSALYLCASSFLASGRGNEQFFGPGTRLTVL.

This chain connects TRBV5-1 to TRBJ2-7; weak D call: TRBD2 (6 bases). The CDR3 length is 15 residues. Germline V gene sequence: CDR1 SGHRS, CDR2 YFSETQ. V gave up 5 bases and J gave up 4 bases, with 19 bases separating them. The CDR3 region has the DNA TGCGCCAGCAGTCTCGGAGGGAGTCTCCTATACGAGCAGTACTTC. This translates into CASSLGGSLLYEQYF.

In its sample, this clone was seen once. This sequence joins TRBV7-2 and TRBJ2-3; tentative D call: TRBD2 (6 bases). Between the trimmed V and J ends, which lost 5 bases and 2 bases, there was a span of 17 bases. Germline CDR1 SGHTA, CDR2 FQGNSA. The CDR3 totals 16 residues. CDR3 sequence reads: CASSPRGGAFTDTQYF. CDR3 coding DNA: TGTGCCAGCAGCCCCCGGGGCGGGGCTTTCACAGATACGCAGTATTTT.

The chain couples TRBV27 to TRBJ2-1, with D unresolved. Germline V gene sequence: CDR1 MNHEY, CDR2 SMNVEV (reference sequence). This CDR3 contains 16 residues. Trimming removed 2 bases at V and 0 bases at J, with 11 bases between. As DNA, the CDR3 is TGTGCCAGCAGTTTAAGGCTTCCGAGCTCCTACAATGAGCAGTTCTTC. Amino acids: CASSLRLPSSYNEQFF.

The J gene is TRBJ1-5, the V gene TRBV6-5, with D unclear. The CDR3 runs to 14 residues. Germline CDR1 reads MNHEY; CDR2 reads SVGAGI. Trimming pared 6 bases from V and 2 bases from J, leaving 11 bases between. The CDR3 region has the DNA TGTGCCAGCAGCCTGGCACGGGGCAATCAGCCCCAGCATTTT. Its protein is CASSLARGNQPQHF.

V gene TRBV29-1 combines with J gene TRBJ2-7; tentative D call: TRBD2 (6 bases). The germline gives CDR1 SQVTM, CDR2 ANQGSEA. V was cut by 7 bases and J by 6 bases, with 22 bases left in between. The CDR3 is 14 amino acids. In DNA, the CDR3 is TGCAGCGCCCTAAGGCGGGATCTCCCCACCGAGCAGTACTTC. It yields the protein CSALRRDLPTEQYF.

V and J are TRBV9 and TRBJ2-1; a possible D gene is TRBD2 (6 bases). V lost 1 base, J lost 5 bases, and 7 bases lay in between. Per the germline V gene, CDR1 is SGDLS and CDR2 is YYNGEE. This CDR3 has 13 amino acids. The CDR3 DNA sequence: TGTGCCAGCAGCGTATTAGCGGACAATGAGCAGTTCTTC. This translates into CASSVLADNEQFF.